The next 28 T cell receptor beta chains were all read from a single sample in a study of blood T cell repertoires in COVID-19. Only in-frame clones appear in the TCRdb table, and some are missing; sequencing was by immunoSEQ multiplex PCR. The sample holds roughly 80,000 clones; approximately 80% are singletons and the top ten take around 12%. The sample consisted of peripheral blood. Source of these receptors: a man aged 80 or over with acute or convalescent COVID-19.

CDR3 nucleotide sequence: TGCGCCAGCAGCTTTAGCATGGATACGCAGTATTTT. It encodes CASSFSMDTQYF. This chain links TRBV5-1 with TRBJ2-3; no clear D. The CDR3 spans 12 residues. V lost 2 bases, J lost 6 bases, and 7 bases lay in between. Germline values: CDR1 SGHRS, CDR2 YFSETQ.

DNA of the CDR3: TGTGCCAGCAGCCAAGAAGGGAGGGGCTACACCTTC. Protein product: CASSQEGRGYTF. This chain joins TRBV3-1 (or the pseudogene TRBV3-2) and TRBJ1-2; D is unclear. Deletions cut 0 bases from V and 8 bases from J, with 7 bases between. The CDR3 length is 12 residues. Germline V gives CDR1 LGHDT, CDR2 YNNKEL (reference sequence).

In its sample, this clone ranks as medium-sized (0.01 to 0.1%). The chain couples TRBV7-9 to TRBJ1-6, with D possibly being TRBD1 (6 bases). The CDR3 loop spans 12 amino acids. Germline V gene lookup returns CDR1 SEHNR and CDR2 FQNEAQ (reference sequence). V was pared by 5 bases and J by 9 bases, with 8 bases between. The CDR3 here is CASSQQGSPLHF. Here the CDR3 DNA reads TGTGCCAGCAGCCAACAGGGTTCACCCCTCCACTTT. Full variable domain (rest looked up from reference TRBV7-9 and TRBJ1-6): DTGVSQNPRHKITKRGQNVTFRCDPISEHNRLYWYRQTLGQGPEFLTYFQNEAQLEKSRLLSDRFSAERPKGSFSTLEIQRTEQGDSAMYLCASSQQGSPLHFGNGTRLTVT.

The chain has TRBV18 and TRBJ2-7; the D gene is possibly TRBD1 (6 bases). Germline assignment: CDR1 KGHSH and CDR2 LQKENI. Trimming removed 3 bases at V and 5 bases at J, with 17 bases between. The CDR3 has 15 amino acids. The CDR3 region is CASSPTTGPFHEQYF. The CDR3 DNA reads TGTGCCAGCTCACCTACGACAGGACCTTTCCACGAGCAGTACTTC. The full variable domain, rest sourced from reference TRBV18 and TRBJ2-7, is NAGVMQNPRHLVRRRGQEARLRCSPMKGHSHVYWYRQLPEEGLKFMVYLQKENIIDESGMPKERFSAEFPKEGPSILRIQQVVRGDSAAYFCASSPTTGPFHEQYFGPGTRLTVT.

This rearrangement joins TRBV5-4 to TRBJ1-6, with 10 bases lining up with TRBD1. V lost 4 bases and J lost 7; bases outside the gene matches: 5. Per the germline V gene, CDR1 is SGHNT and CDR2 is YYREEE (reference sequence). This CDR3 has 15 residues. CDR3 sequence reads: CASSNRDRGNSPLHF. The DNA of the CDR3 is TGTGCCAGCAGCAACCGGGACAGGGGAAATTCACCCCTCCACTTT.

Only a few counts were recorded for this clone. The chain carries TRBV18 and TRBJ1-1, with D possibly matching TRBD1 (5 bases). Trimming removed 4 bases from V and 0 bases from J, with 9 bases in between. CDR1 KGHSH and CDR2 LQKENI come from the germline V gene. This CDR3 region has 14 residues. CDR3 sequence: CASSLDSMNTEAFF. For the CDR3, the DNA is TGTGCCAGCTCACTCGACAGCATGAACACTGAAGCTTTCTTT.

The J gene is TRBJ1-2, the V gene TRBV4-1; D possibly corresponds to TRBD1 (6 bases). The CDR3 loop spans 15 amino acids. Germline CDR1 is MGHRA and CDR2 is YSYEKL. Trimming removed 1 base at V and 0 bases at J, with 9 bases between. The CDR3 region is CASSQARTANYGYTF. CDR3 nucleotides: TGCGCCAGCAGCCAAGCCCGGACAGCTAACTATGGCTACACCTTC.

The chain joins TRBV5-4 to TRBJ1-4; D might be TRBD1 (6 bases). There are 16 residues in the CDR3. Germline-derived CDR1 and CDR2 are SGHNT and YYREEE (reference sequence). V was trimmed by 1 base and J by 10 bases, leaving 20 bases between them. CDR3 sequence (DNA): TGTGCCAGCAGCTTGAGAAGCGCGCAGGGGTCCGGAAAACTGTTTTTT. It translates to CASSLRSAQGSGKLFF.

The rearrangement joins TRBV6-6 to TRBJ2-1, with D tentatively TRBD2 (6 bases). CDR1 MNHNY and CDR2 SVGAGI come from the germline V gene (reference sequence). Trimming took 8 bases from V and 8 from J, leaving 10 bases between them. The CDR3 is 11 residues long. CDR3 sequence (DNA): TGTGCCAGCCGCTCGGGAGATGAGCAGTTCTTC. It specifies CASRSGDEQFF.

The V gene is TRBV6-5, the J gene TRBJ1-2; no clear D. Germline V gene lookup returns CDR1 MNHEY and CDR2 SVGAGI. The CDR3 runs to 14 residues. V lost 5 bases to trimming and J lost 4 bases, with 14 bases between them. As DNA, the CDR3 is TGTGCCAGCAGTCTACCCGGGGAAGCCTATGGCTACACCTTC. This codes for CASSLPGEAYGYTF.

The sample holds a few counts of this clone. The chain combines TRBV12-3 or TRBV12-4 with TRBJ2-5; D possibly corresponds to TRBD1 (6 bases). This CDR3 spans 13 amino acids. Trimming took off 6 bases at V and 2 bases at J, with 10 bases between the two ends. CDR3 bases: TGTGCCAGCAGATGGGGGCGGCAAGAGACCCAGTACTTC. This encodes CASRWGRQETQYF.

This rearrangement joins TRBV5-4 to TRBJ2-5; D might be TRBD2 (6 bases). Per the germline V gene, CDR1 is SGHNT and CDR2 is YYREEE (reference sequence). V was shortened by 5 bases and J by 5 bases, with 19 bases between the two germline ends. The CDR3 contains 15 residues. The CDR3 DNA reads as TGTGCCAGCAGTGCCACCACTAGCTCGGGGGAGACCCAGTACTTC. It encodes CASSATTSSGETQYF.

V usage is TRBV6-6 and J usage is TRBJ2-1, with TRBD2 matching 8 bases. Losses at the gene ends were 10 bases for V and 7 bases for J; bases not matched to a gene: 15. Germline loops: CDR1 MNHNY, CDR2 SVGAGI (reference sequence). This CDR3 contains 15 residues. CDR3 sequence reads: CATEETSGKRNEQFF. CDR3 DNA sequence: TGTGCCACCGAAGAAACTAGCGGTAAGAGGAATGAGCAGTTCTTC.

This chain links TRBV5-6 with TRBJ1-1; D possibly corresponds to TRBD1 (6 bases). Germline V gene sequence: CDR1 SGHDT, CDR2 YYEEEE. Trimming left V 0 bases short and J 11 bases short, with 11 bases between. CDR3 length: 12 amino acids. CDR3 region: CASSLEGETAFF. As DNA, the CDR3 is TGTGCCAGCAGCTTGGAGGGGGAGACGGCTTTCTTT.

The CDR3 loop reads CAWNLSPNYGYTF. The DNA of the CDR3 is TGTGCCTGGAATCTTAGTCCTAACTATGGCTACACCTTC. This chain connects TRBV30 to TRBJ1-2; D is unresolved. Germline lookup yields CDR1 GTSNPN and CDR2 SVGIG (reference sequence). V was shortened by 4 bases and J by 0 bases, with 9 bases between the two germline ends. There are 13 residues in the CDR3. Using reference TRBV30 and TRBJ1-2 for the parts outside the CDR3, the full variable domain is SQTIHQWPATLVQPVGSPLSLECTVEGTSNPNLYWYRQAAGRGLQLLFYSVGIGQISSEVPQNLSASRPQDRQFILSSKKLLLSDSGFYLCAWNLSPNYGYTFGSGTRLTVV.

V and J are TRBV6-1 and TRBJ2-1, with 8 bases matching TRBD1. Germline values: CDR1 MNHNS, CDR2 SASEGT. V dropped 4 bases and J dropped 9; count of bases not matched to a gene: 20. This CDR3 has 18 amino acids. CDR3 sequence reads: CASSGGAGGAGAFGEQFF. Written as DNA, the CDR3 is TGTGCCAGCAGTGGAGGGGCAGGGGGCGCCGGGGCCTTCGGTGAGCAGTTCTTC.

This chain joins TRBV3-1 (or the pseudogene TRBV3-2) and TRBJ1-2; 9 bases agree with TRBD1. This CDR3 contains 14 residues. Germline V gene lookup returns CDR1 LGHDT and CDR2 YNNKEL (reference sequence). Trimming cost V 3 bases and J 6 bases; bases outside gene matches: 5. CDR3 protein: CASSHRTGDDGYTF. CDR3 DNA sequence: TGTGCCAGCAGCCATAGGACAGGGGACGATGGCTACACCTTC.

The gene calls are TRBV12-3 or TRBV12-4 and TRBJ1-2; D gene ambiguous. The CDR3 runs 13 residues. V shed 6 bases and J shed 4 bases, with 12 bases lying between them. The CDR3 spells CASSPGRVYGYTF. Here the CDR3 DNA reads TGTGCCAGCAGCCCCGGGAGAGTCTATGGCTACACCTTC.

This chain links TRBV4-1 with TRBJ2-1, with 8 nucleotides matching TRBD2. The CDR3 runs 15 residues. The V segment lost 1 base and the J segment 3 bases; nucleotides outside the gene matches: 2. In germline, CDR1 is MGHRA, CDR2 YSYEKL. The CDR3 nucleotides are TGCGCCAGCAGCCAAGGGCGGGGGGACTACAATGAGCAGTTCTTC. Translation gives CASSQGRGDYNEQFF.

The rearrangement links TRBV5-8 to TRBJ2-6; D unresolved. The V and J ends lost 9 bases and 3 bases respectively, with 16 bases between them. Germline V gene sequence: CDR1 SGHTS, CDR2 YDEGEE. The CDR3 spans 15 residues. In DNA, the CDR3 is TGTGCCATCATAGCTGCCCCGGGTGGGGCCAACGTCCTGACTTTC. Its translation: CAIIAAPGGANVLTF. Variable domain in full (rest from reference TRBV5-8 and TRBJ2-6): EAGVTQSPTHLIKTRGQQATLRCSPISGHTSVYWYQQALGLGLQFLLWYDEGEERNRGNFPPRFSGRQFPNYSSELNVNALELEDSALYLCAIIAAPGGANVLTFGAGSRLTVL.

This chain links TRBV2 with TRBJ1-2; TRBD1 matches 10 bases. Germline CDR1 SNHLY, CDR2 FYNNEI. This CDR3 is 14 amino acids long. V lost 7 bases to trimming and J lost 7 bases; unmatched junction nucleotides: 9. The CDR3 sequence is CASTVGQGVSGYTF. In DNA, the CDR3 is TGTGCCAGCACCGTAGGACAGGGGGTTTCTGGCTACACCTTC. The full variable domain, in which reference TRBV2 and TRBJ1-2 provide the parts outside the CDR3, is EPEVTQTPSHQVTQMGQEVILRCVPISNHLYFYWYRQILGQKVEFLVSFYNNEISEKSEIFDDQFSVERPDGSNFTLKIRSTKLEDSAMYFCASTVGQGVSGYTFGSGTRLTVV.

This clone was recorded once. The V call is TRBV19, the J call TRBJ1-4, with D possibly matching TRBD1 (5 bases). Germline CDR1 reads LNHDA; CDR2 reads SQIVND (reference sequence). The CDR3 has 14 residues. Trimming removed 8 bases at V and 10 bases at J, with 20 bases between. This CDR3 reads CASSTVGTAGKLFF. The DNA for the CDR3 is TGTGCCAGTTCGACGGTCGGGACTGCCGGAAAACTGTTTTTT. Based on the CDR3 plus reference TRBV19 and TRBJ1-4, the full variable domain is DGGITQSPKYLFRKEGQNVTLSCEQNLNHDAMYWYRQDPGQGLRLIYYSQIVNDFQKGDIAEGYSVSREKKESFPLTVTSAQKNPTAFYLCASSTVGTAGKLFFGSGTQLSVL.

In its sample, this clone was seen once. This chain links TRBV2 with TRBJ1-2; 10 bases align to TRBD1. This CDR3 has 15 amino acids. Germline V lookup: CDR1 SNHLY, CDR2 FYNNEI. The ends lost 7 bases at V and 4 bases at J; junction bases unmatched: 9. The CDR3 is CASNRDRGGGYGYTF. The CDR3, as DNA: TGTGCCAGCAATCGGGACAGGGGAGGCGGCTATGGCTACACCTTC.

This chain uses TRBV7-9 with TRBJ1-4; the match to TRBD1 covers 8 bases. Germline trimming cut 1 base from V and 7 bases from J; bases unmatched to any gene: 2. CDR1 SEHNR and CDR2 FQNEAQ come from the germline V gene (reference sequence). This CDR3 is 14 amino acids long. Here the CDR3 reads CASSLGTGTEKLFF. As DNA, the CDR3 is TGTGCCAGCAGCTTAGGGACAGGGACTGAAAAACTGTTTTTT.

V usage is TRBV19 and J usage is TRBJ2-1; D is undetermined. This CDR3 region has 13 residues. V gave up 0 bases and J gave up 7 bases, with 7 bases separating them. Germline CDR1 and CDR2: LNHDA and SQIVND (reference sequence). The CDR3 nucleotides are TGTGCCAGTAGTATAGAGTCGCGAAATGAGCAGTTCTTC. Translated: CASSIESRNEQFF.

This chain connects TRBV9 to TRBJ1-2; D not resolved. V shed 3 bases and J shed 2 bases, with 17 bases lying between them. The CDR3 length is 16 residues. Per the germline V gene, CDR1 is SGDLS and CDR2 is YYNGEE. CDR3 region: CASSAQNQVPNYGYTF. CDR3 sequence (DNA): TGTGCCAGCAGCGCCCAAAACCAGGTGCCAAACTATGGCTACACCTTC.

This clone was seen a few times. J is TRBJ1-1 and V is TRBV6-5; TRBD1 is a possible D gene (5 bases). The germline V gene encodes CDR1 MNHEY and CDR2 SVGAGI. The CDR3 runs 15 residues. The V end was cut by 4 bases, the J end by 0 bases, with 12 bases between. CDR3 DNA: TGTGCCAGCAGTTGGGGGGACGGCCTGAACACTGAAGCTTTCTTT. Protein sequence: CASSWGDGLNTEAFF.

V is TRBV7-3 and J is TRBJ2-3, with TRBD2 matching 9 bases. Germline CDR1 and CDR2: SGHTA and FQGTGA. The junction had 5 bases not matched to a gene; V was cut back by 5 bases and J by 2 bases. There are 15 residues in the CDR3. The CDR3 region has the DNA TGTGCCAGCAGCCGCGGGACTAGCAACACAGATACGCAGTATTTT. Translated, it gives CASSRGTSNTDTQYF.